This is a list of T cell receptor beta chains from one sample in a study of OX40 agonist ivuxolimab in advanced cancers. Generated by immunoSEQ multiplex PCR, the TCRdb table keeps only in-frame clones and is missing some. The sample records tens of thousands of clones, about nine tenths being singletons. The sample here was CD4+ or CD8+ T cells sorted from blood, taken in a trial of the OX40 agonist ivuxolimab. These receptor sequences come from an adult with an advanced solid tumor such as melanoma, head and neck, liver or kidney cancer. CDR3s include the opening cysteine and the closing phenylalanine or tryptophan. A D gene is named only where the DNA matches it firmly. Part of the rows lack a size; the others show once, few, many or a class for expanded clones.

>TRBJ2-3|once|TRBV9|TRBD2
TGTGCCAGCAGCGTTACTAGCGGGTTGACAGATACGCAGTATTTT
CASSVTSGLTDTQYF
>TRBJ1-1|-|TRBV28|-
TGTGCCAGCACCTTACAGGGGAACACTGAAGCTTTCTTT
CASTLQGNTEAFF
>TRBJ2-1|-|TRBV7-9|-
TGTGCCAGCCGGCCGGGACTCGACTTTCAGCAGTTCTTC
CASRPGLDFQQFF
>TRBJ2-1|-|TRBV7-3|TRBD2
TGTGCCAGCAGCTGGAGCTCCGGGACTAGCGGGACTGGAATGGGGAATGAGCAGTTCTTC
CASSWSSGTSGTGMGNEQFF
>TRBJ2-3|-|TRBV5-4|TRBD2
TGTGCCAGCAGCCGAACTAGCGGGGGTTTTTCAGATACGCAGTATTTT
CASSRTSGGFSDTQYF
>TRBJ1-4|-|TRBV6-1|-
TGTGCCAGCCATGGGGACTCAACTAATGAAAAACTGTTTTTT
CASHGDSTNEKLFF
>TRBJ2-6|-|TRBV6-1|-
TGTGCCAGCAGTGCCGGGGTGGAGGGGGCCAACGTCCTGACTTTC
CASSAGVEGANVLTF
>TRBJ2-5|-|TRBV7-9|TRBD2
TGTGCCAGCAGCGGACGGGAGGCTGCAGAGACCCAGTACTTC
CASSGREAAETQYF
>TRBJ1-2|-|TRBV2|-
TGTGCCAGCATCTTTGCTACGGAATACAGGGTTTGGAGGTATGGCTACACCTTC
CASIFATEYRVWRYGYTF
>TRBJ2-7|few|TRBV5-6|TRBD2
TGTGCCAGCAGACAGAGCCCGGGACTAGCGGGGTCTAAATTCTACGAGCAGTACTTC
CASRQSPGLAGSKFYEQYF
>TRBJ2-5|-|TRBV2|TRBD2
TGTGCCAGCACTCGACTAGCGGGGCACCAAGAGACCCAGTACTTC
CASTRLAGHQETQYF
>TRBJ2-7|-|TRBV13|TRBD2
TGTGCCAGCAGCTTAAGCGGGAGAGCCTACGAGCAGTACTTC
CASSLSGRAYEQYF
>TRBJ2-6|-|TRBV19|TRBD2
TGTGCCAGTAGTGGGACTAGCGGCTCTGGGGCCAACGTCCTGACTTTC
CASSGTSGSGANVLTF
>TRBJ1-1|-|TRBV29-1|TRBD1
TGCAGCGTTGGGACAGGGTGGGCCACTGAAGCTTTCTTT
CSVGTGWATEAFF
>TRBJ2-1|medium-sized|TRBV27|-
TGTGCCAGCAGTCTCCCCGGTGCCGATGAGCAGTTCTTC
CASSLPGADEQFF
>TRBJ2-1|-|TRBV5-1|TRBD2
TGCGCCAGCAGCTTAGAGATAGCGGGAGTCAATGAGCAGTTCTTC
CASSLEIAGVNEQFF
>TRBJ2-3|-|TRBV7-9|-
TGTGCCAGCAGCCGGAAGTCAGGGCGGGACACAGATACGCAGTATTTT
CASSRKSGRDTDTQYF
>TRBJ1-1|-|TRBV27|TRBD1
TGTGCCAGCAGTTTAGAGGGGGCTCGGAACACTGAAGCTTTCTTT
CASSLEGARNTEAFF
>TRBJ2-3|-|TRBV5-1|-
TGCGCCAGCAGCTTGGTTGTAGGGGGAGGGTCAGATACGCAGTATTTT
CASSLVVGGGSDTQYF
>TRBJ2-3|-|TRBV28|-
TGTGCCAGCAGTTTATACGGGAGCGCCACAGATACGCAGTATTTT
CASSLYGSATDTQYF
>TRBJ2-1|-|TRBV27|-
TGTGCCAGCAGTTTATTGGCGGGCTACAATGAGCAGTTCTTC
CASSLLAGYNEQFF
>TRBJ2-1|-|TRBV9|-
TGTGCCAGCTCGGGGGGCATAACAGGGCCTGAGCAGTTCTTC
CASSGGITGPEQFF
>TRBJ1-1|once|TRBV29-1|-
TGCAGCGCCGTATATGCAGCTGAAGCTTTCTTT
CSAVYAAEAFF
>TRBJ2-5|-|TRBV11-3|-
TGTGCCAGCAGCTTAGATGCGGGAGAGACCCAGTACTTC
CASSLDAGETQYF
>TRBJ1-4|-|TRBV15|-
TGTGCCACCAGCAGGGGGGCTAATGAAAAACTGTTTTTT
CATSRGANEKLFF
>TRBJ2-3|-|TRBV18|TRBD1
TGTGCCAGCTCACCACTTCCCGGGACAGGAATTAGCACAGATACGCAGTATTTT
CASSPLPGTGISTDTQYF